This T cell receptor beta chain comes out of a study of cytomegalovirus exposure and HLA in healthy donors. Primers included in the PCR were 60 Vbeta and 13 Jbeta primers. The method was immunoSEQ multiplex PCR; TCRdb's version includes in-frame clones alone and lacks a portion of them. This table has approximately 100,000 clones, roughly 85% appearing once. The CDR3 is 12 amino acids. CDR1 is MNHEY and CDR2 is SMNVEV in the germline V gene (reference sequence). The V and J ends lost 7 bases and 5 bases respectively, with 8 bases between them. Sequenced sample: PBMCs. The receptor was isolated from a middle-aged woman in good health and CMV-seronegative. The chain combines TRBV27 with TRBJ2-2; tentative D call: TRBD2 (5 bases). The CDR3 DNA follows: TGTGCCAGCACCGGGGTTACCGGGGAGCTGTTTTTT. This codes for CASTGVTGELFF.